A selection of T cell receptor beta chains follows, all from one sample in a study of blood T cell repertoires in COVID-19. Profiling relied on immunoSEQ multiplex PCR, and the TCRdb table lists in-frame clones only, not all of them. The sample has some 270,000 clones; 75% to 95% are singletons. Specimen: PBMCs or T cells enriched from blood (not recorded which). These receptors were taken from a man in his forties or fifties who had been exposed to COVID-19. Both conserved end residues are part of each CDR3. D genes are given only for firm matches. Part of the rows lack a size; the others show once, few, many or a class for expanded clones.

cdr3_length	v_call	clone_size	d_call	j_call	cdr3_aa
15	TRBV6-2/TRBV6-3	-	-	TRBJ1-2	CASSYHRTANYGYTF
17	TRBV29-1	once	TRBD2	TRBJ2-3	CSVFGTSGRGRGDTQYF
14	TRBV5-6	-	TRBD1	TRBJ1-2	CASSGGQGLYGYTF
12	TRBV10-3	few	-	TRBJ1-1	CAISDMNTEAFF
16	TRBV5-1	once	TRBD2	TRBJ2-2	CASSLVVSGISGELFF
15	TRBV6-5	-	TRBD1	TRBJ2-5	CASSYVGQGTRAQYF
14	TRBV19	-	-	TRBJ1-4	CASSTPGIHEKLFF
19	TRBV18	-	TRBD1	TRBJ1-1	CASSPIEIGQGRQDTEAFF
18	TRBV27	-	-	TRBJ1-6	CASSLFVGRREGRSPLHF
16	TRBV7-9	-	TRBD2	TRBJ2-7	CASKRGREGSSYEQYF
13	TRBV7-9	few	TRBD2	TRBJ2-3	CASVGGFPDTQYF
14	TRBV9	-	-	TRBJ2-7	CASRGPSDSYEQYF
12	TRBV29-1	-	TRBD1	TRBJ2-7	CSAGTGSYEQYF
14	TRBV5-1	-	TRBD2	TRBJ2-1	CASSWAGLDNEQFF
15	TRBV27	-	-	TRBJ1-5	CASREGGTSNQPQHF
17	TRBV7-6	-	-	TRBJ2-6	CATGVSEARAGANVLTF
16	TRBV18	-	-	TRBJ1-5	CASSPVTGYGNQPQHF
13	TRBV7-9	-	TRBD1	TRBJ1-4	CASSLDRVVKLFF
16	TRBV30	-	-	TRBJ2-7	CAWSVRGGLYSYEQYF
12	TRBV29-1	-	-	TRBJ1-2	CSVARRDYGYTF
14	TRBV13	-	TRBD1	TRBJ1-4	CASSRDRVSEKLFF
13	TRBV7-2	-	-	TRBJ1-2	CASSPTENYGYTF
17	TRBV6-4	-	TRBD2	TRBJ2-2	CASNAPGKREKIGELFF
13	TRBV30	-	-	TRBJ1-2	CAWAAGAAYGYTF
15	TRBV7-6	-	TRBD1	TRBJ1-1	CASSLGQGVNTEAFF
16	TRBV9	-	TRBD2	TRBJ2-1	CASTGTSGSSYNEQFF
14	TRBV30	-	TRBD2	TRBJ2-7	CAWRGGSSVHEQYF
14	TRBV28	-	TRBD1	TRBJ1-4	CASSLPQGPEKLFF
11	TRBV29-1	-	-	TRBJ1-2	CSVVQNYGYTF
15	TRBV5-1	-	TRBD1	TRBJ1-1	CASRETGPMNTEAFF
17	TRBV9	-	TRBD1	TRBJ2-7	CASSDRGDGTEVYEQYF
15	TRBV7-9	-	-	TRBJ2-1	CASSSLESSYNEQFF
15	TRBV18	-	-	TRBJ1-4	CASSSDIATNEKLFF
15	TRBV30	-	TRBD2	TRBJ2-3	CAWTRGGASTDTQYF
13	TRBV23-1	-	-	TRBJ1-1	CASSRIEYTEAFF
16	TRBV10-2	-	TRBD2	TRBJ2-5	CASSESSGRVLETQYF
14	TRBV5-1	-	-	TRBJ2-5	CASSTRDFQETQYF
14	TRBV25-1	-	TRBD1	TRBJ2-5	CASSSWTGQETQYF
12	TRBV19	-	-	TRBJ1-1	CASSRGNTEAFF
16	TRBV4-2	few	TRBD1	TRBJ1-5	CASSLERGTANQPQHF
14	TRBV24-1	once	TRBD1	TRBJ1-5	CATSDHDRDQPQHF
13	TRBV29-1	-	TRBD2	TRBJ2-3	CSVELADTDTQYF
16	TRBV5-1	-	TRBD2	TRBJ2-1	CASSLWTSGTYNEQFF
12	TRBV10-1	-	-	TRBJ2-7	CASSTTGGEQYF
15	TRBV24-1	-	-	TRBJ2-1	CATSDRDNSYNEQFF
15	TRBV7-6	-	TRBD1	TRBJ1-1	CASSWGGQGNTEAFF
15	TRBV2	-	TRBD1	TRBJ1-1	CASSKSQGASTEAFF
18	TRBV28	-	-	TRBJ1-2	CASSSTWPPRTGNYGYTF
14	TRBV18	-	TRBD1	TRBJ1-1	CASSRGTGALEAFF
11	TRBV5-5	once	-	TRBJ1-1	CASSLLSEAFF
16	TRBV7-9	-	TRBD1	TRBJ2-2	CASSFGTGSRSGELFF
16	TRBV4-2	few	TRBD1	TRBJ2-3	CASSSLGQPSTDTQYF
19	TRBV3-1/TRBV3-2	-	TRBD1	TRBJ1-6	CASSQNRDRGTLYNSPLHF
17	TRBV27	-	TRBD1	TRBJ2-5	CASSLSPPGTGVETQYF
15	TRBV11-2	-	TRBD1	TRBJ1-1	CASSSTTGKYTEAFF
16	TRBV15	-	TRBD1	TRBJ2-7	CATSRPRTGGAYEQYF